This T cell receptor (beta chain) is drawn from a study of shared clonotypes between healthy human individuals. The study's findings and limits: Sample collection involved blood only; tissue repertoires are likely different. Clonotype sharing across donors was expected to vary with sequencing depth.

The authors ran the assay at deep level. Profiling relied on immunoSEQ multiplex PCR, and the TCRdb table lists in-frame clones only, not all of them. In the table there are 450,000 to 500,000 clones, 65% to 85% of which are singletons. As regards this clone: Its target is not known.

There were only Caucasian adults among the donors, and all lived in Nashville, Tennessee. Sequences were obtained from PBMCs. This TCR was recovered from a woman in her forties in good health. Some clones in this sample may be carry-over from other donors' samples.

CDR3 DNA sequence: TGTGCCAGCAGCCACGTTGGGGGGCTCACCGGGGAGCTGTTTTTT. Amino acid sequence: CASSHVGGLTGELFF. The chain is built from TRBV4-2 and TRBJ2-2; D could derive from TRBD1 or TRBD2 (6 bases each). Trimming pared 3 bases from V and 4 bases from J, leaving 12 bases between. Looked up from germline, CDR1 is LGHNA and CDR2 is YNFKEQ. This CDR3 has 15 residues.